This section outlines one TCR beta chain sequence together with its context. Its cognate antigen is unknown. This sample was included in a study of shared clonotypes between healthy human individuals. Overall study context: A donor's plate count was three for CD4 naive and three for CD4 memory; CD8 naive had two and CD8 memory one. Study findings and constraints: The study drew on few donors, limiting represented genetic and exposure-history diversity. In several donors, around 5% of naive CD4 clonotypes appeared in common.

CDR1 SGHTA and CDR2 FQGNSA come from the germline V gene. The V gene lost 3 bases and the J gene lost 1 base, with 8 bases spanning the gap. CDR3 length: 14 residues. Method: immunoSEQ multiplex PCR; TCRdb's copy keeps in-frame clones and lacks some. The sample lists 2.3 million or so clones, more than 80% occurring once. The chain carries TRBV7-2 and TRBJ2-3; possible D gene TRBD2, 6 bases. Sequencing was done on a sample of naive CD4+ T cells from PBMCs. Regarding subset: CD45RA+ positively selected. The sequence came from a man between 18 and 29 years old in good health. Some clones in this sample may be carry-over from other donors' samples. As DNA, the CDR3 is TGTGCCAGCAGCTTTGAGCGGGGCACAGATACGCAGTATTTT. This encodes CASSFERGTDTQYF.